The 26 T cell receptor beta chains in this list originate from one sample, sequenced in a study of blood T cell repertoires in COVID-19. TCRdb keeps only in-frame clones here, not all; method: immunoSEQ multiplex PCR. The table lists about 48,000 clones, 90% of them singletons. Sequencing used peripheral blood. These receptors were collected from a man aged 65 to 85 with acute or convalescent COVID-19.

The chain links TRBV10-3 to TRBJ2-7, with a weak D call TRBD1 (6 bases). The V end lost 0 bases, the J end lost 5 bases, and 11 bases lay between the germline ends. The germline CDR1 and CDR2 sequences are ENHRY and SYGVKD. This CDR3 is built from 14 residues. This CDR3 is CAISESGGWNEQYF. The CDR3, as DNA: TGTGCCATCAGTGAGTCTGGGGGCTGGAACGAGCAGTACTTC.

This rearrangement joins TRBV19 to TRBJ1-6; TRBD1 matches at 7 bases. Germline V gene sequence: CDR1 LNHDA, CDR2 SQIVND (reference sequence). The CDR3 covers 15 residues. After removal of 4 bases from V and 4 bases from J, the junction contained 4 bases not matched to a gene. Here the CDR3 DNA reads TGTGCCAGTAGTAACACAGGGGCATATAATTCACCCCTCCACTTT. This sequence encodes CASSNTGAYNSPLHF.

This chain links TRBV7-2 with TRBJ1-2, with 7 bases matching TRBD1. Trimming cost V 5 bases and J 6 bases; bases outside gene matches: 6. The CDR3 length is 13 residues. Germline CDR1 is SGHTA and CDR2 is FQGNSA. Here the CDR3 DNA reads TGTGCCAGCAGCCTTGACAGGGCGAATGGCTACACCTTC. Its protein is CASSLDRANGYTF.

The chain is built from TRBV28 and TRBJ2-7, with 11 bases fitting TRBD1. Germline V gene data show CDR1 as MDHEN and CDR2 as SYDVKM. Unmatched junction bases numbered 16, after V lost 10 bases and J lost 2 bases. This CDR3 is built from 17 residues. Here the CDR3 DNA reads TGTGCCACCACAACCGGGACAGGGGGGGACGTTACCTACGAGCAGTACTTC. It yields the protein CATTTGTGGDVTYEQYF.

The chain couples TRBV16 to TRBJ1-5, with D tentatively TRBD1 (5 bases). V shed 3 bases and J shed 3 bases, with 12 bases lying between them. Germline V gene sequence: CDR1 KGHSY, CDR2 FQNENV. There are 15 residues in the CDR3. The CDR3 protein is CASSHPGLFNQPQHF. For the CDR3, the DNA is TGTGCCAGCAGCCACCCGGGACTCTTCAATCAGCCCCAGCATTTT.

This sequence joins TRBV11-2 and TRBJ2-2; 10 bases are a match to TRBD2. This CDR3 has 15 residues. Germline CDR1 SGHAT, CDR2 FQNNGV. J gave up 7 bases and V 3 bases, and 5 bases lay outside the gene matches. Written as DNA, the CDR3 is TGTGCCAGCAGCTTGGTAGCGGGGGGTGGCGGGGAGCTGTTTTTT. Translation: CASSLVAGGGGELFF.

The rearrangement uses TRBV28 and TRBJ1-2; 7 bases align to TRBD1. After removal of 5 bases from V and 8 bases from J, the junction contained 11 bases not matched to a gene. CDR3 length equals 14 residues. Germline assignment: CDR1 MDHEN and CDR2 SYDVKM. CDR3 nucleotides: TGTGCCAGCAGTCAAGACAGGGTGGGAGGAGGCTACACCTTC. It encodes CASSQDRVGGGYTF.

The V gene is TRBV2, the J gene TRBJ2-2; 7 bases fit TRBD1. Germline V gives CDR1 SNHLY, CDR2 FYNNEI. The length of the CDR3 is 13 residues. Trimming at V came to 6 bases and at J to 5 bases, leaving 3 bases not matched to a gene. The CDR3: CASRVRGTGELFF. The CDR3 nucleotides read TGTGCCAGCAGGGTCAGGGGGACCGGGGAGCTGTTTTTT.

J is TRBJ2-1 and V is TRBV5-1; TRBD2 matches 9 bases. The V and J ends lost 4 bases and 5 bases, in that order; junction bases with no gene match: 10. The V gene's germline CDR1 is SGHRS and CDR2 YFSETQ. The CDR3 is made up of 16 amino acids. CDR3 coding DNA: TGCGCCAGCAGCCAGACCCTAGCGGGGAACAACAATGAGCAGTTCTTC. Amino acid sequence: CASSQTLAGNNNEQFF.

The sample holds one count of this clone. V is TRBV15 and J is TRBJ1-3; D gene uncertain. The CDR3 runs to 14 residues. Germline V gene sequence: CDR1 LNHNV, CDR2 YYDKDF (reference sequence). The V end was cut by 0 bases, the J end by 3 bases, with 6 bases between. The CDR3 coding sequence is TGTGCCACCAGCAGAGATTCGAGTGGAAACACCATATATTTT. It translates to CATSRDSSGNTIYF.

The V gene is TRBV7-9, the J gene TRBJ1-1; D is possibly TRBD1 (5 bases). The germline CDR1 and CDR2 sequences are SEHNR and FQNEAQ (reference sequence). Trimming shortened V by 2 bases and J by 10 bases, and 20 bases separated the two germline ends. The CDR3 contains 15 residues. CDR3 sequence (DNA): TGTGCCAGCAGCTTACAAGGGGCTGTAGGGGCAGGAGCTTTCTTT. Encoded protein: CASSLQGAVGAGAFF.

This clone is a singleton in its sample. The CDR3 spells CASRGGTGSYNEQFF. The DNA for the CDR3 is TGTGCCAGCAGGGGGGGGACAGGGTCCTACAATGAGCAGTTCTTC. V usage is TRBV6-5 and J usage is TRBJ2-1, with 9 positions matching TRBD1. After removal of 6 bases from V and 1 base from J, the junction contained 4 bases not matched to a gene. The CDR3 has 15 residues. CDR1 and CDR2 (germline): MNHEY, SVGAGI.

This clone turned up a few times. The chain carries TRBV3-1 (or the pseudogene TRBV3-2) and TRBJ1-2; 9 bases match TRBD1. The CDR3 has 17 amino acids. The germline V gene encodes CDR1 LGHDT and CDR2 YNNKEL (reference sequence). The V and J ends lost 2 bases and 6 bases, in that order; junction bases with no gene match: 13. In DNA form, the CDR3 reads TGTGCCAGCAGCCAAATCGGGACAGGGAAGCACGGAGATGGCTACACCTTC. Amino acids: CASSQIGTGKHGDGYTF.

This chain connects TRBV3-1 (or the pseudogene TRBV3-2) to TRBJ2-3; 8 bases agree with TRBD2. The CDR3 is 16 amino acids. Germline CDR1 reads LGHDT; CDR2 reads YNNKEL (reference sequence). Trimming took 1 base from V and 3 from J; bases not matched to a gene: 6. CDR3 sequence (DNA): TGTGCCAGCAGCCAAGGTCTCCAGCGGGGGACAGATACGCAGTATTTT. Translated: CASSQGLQRGTDTQYF.

The chain joins TRBV5-6 to TRBJ2-3; 10 bases fit TRBD2. Germline values: CDR1 SGHDT, CDR2 YYEEEE. This CDR3 is built from 15 residues. Trimming took 5 bases from V and 4 from J; bases not matched to a gene: 7. The CDR3 DNA sequence: TGTGCCAGCAGAGGGAGCGGGGGGGCCGCAGATACGCAGTATTTT. Its protein is CASRGSGGAADTQYF.

The gene calls are TRBV6-1 and TRBJ2-7, with 11 positions matching TRBD1. Per the germline V gene, CDR1 is MNHNS and CDR2 is SASEGT. The CDR3 runs to 17 residues. The junction had 9 bases not matched to a gene; V was cut back by 2 bases and J by 3 bases. CDR3 nucleotide sequence: TGTGCCAGCAGTGAATGGTTCCTCGGGACAGGGGGCTACGAGCAGTACTTC. It codes for CASSEWFLGTGGYEQYF.

V is TRBV27 and J is TRBJ2-6, with D uncertain. Germline V CDR1 and CDR2: MNHEY, SMNVEV (reference sequence). V was pared by 6 bases and J by 2 bases, with 11 bases between. This CDR3 spans 15 amino acids. CDR3 DNA: TGTGCCAGCAGCCCCCAGGTGGCTGGGGCCAACGTCCTGACTTTC. This gives the protein CASSPQVAGANVLTF.

V and J are TRBV7-2 and TRBJ1-1; 7 bases are a match to TRBD1. Unmatched junction bases numbered 8, after V lost 2 bases and J lost 5 bases. Germline CDR1 reads SGHTA; CDR2 reads FQGNSA. The CDR3 is 15 residues long. The CDR3 is CASSLSRQGRTEAFF. As DNA, the CDR3 is TGTGCCAGCAGCTTATCACGACAGGGAAGGACTGAAGCTTTCTTT.

J is TRBJ2-5 and V is TRBV5-1, with D perhaps TRBD2 (7 bases). CDR3 size: 17 residues. The germline gives CDR1 SGHRS, CDR2 YFSETQ. The V end was cut by 3 bases, the J end by 5 bases, with 23 bases between. Here the CDR3 DNA reads TGCGCCAGCAGCTCACTAAACGCGGGGGCCCAACAGGAGACCCAGTACTTC. As protein: CASSSLNAGAQQETQYF.

V and J are TRBV19 and TRBJ2-6, with unresolved D. CDR1 and CDR2 from the germline V gene are LNHDA and SQIVND (reference sequence). The CDR3 loop spans 16 amino acids. The V and J ends lost 3 bases and 0 bases respectively, with 9 bases between them. CDR3 DNA: TGTGCCAGTAGTATTGGCGGCGGCTCTGGGGCCAACGTCCTGACTTTC. Its protein product is CASSIGGGSGANVLTF. The variable domain in full, completed from reference TRBV19 and TRBJ2-6, reads DGGITQSPKYLFRKEGQNVTLSCEQNLNHDAMYWYRQDPGQGLRLIYYSQIVNDFQKGDIAEGYSVSREKKESFPLTVTSAQKNPTAFYLCASSIGGGSGANVLTFGAGSRLTVL.

The rearrangement uses TRBV6-6 and TRBJ2-5; a weak D match, TRBD2 (5 bases). V was shortened by 3 bases and J by 2 bases, with 13 bases between the two germline ends. The CDR3 has 15 residues. Per germline, CDR1 MNHNY and CDR2 SVGAGI (reference sequence). CDR3 sequence: CASSYDASRQETQYF. CDR3 in DNA: TGTGCCAGCAGTTATGACGCTAGCAGGCAAGAGACCCAGTACTTC.

This chain links TRBV24-1 with TRBJ1-3; no clear D gene. Per germline, CDR1 KGHDR and CDR2 SFDVKD. Trimming stripped 7 bases from V and 2 bases from J, with 11 bases between. The CDR3 contains 14 residues. CDR3 coding DNA: TGTGCCACCAGCGCCACCGGAGCTGGAAACACCATATATTTT. Encoded protein: CATSATGAGNTIYF.

The rearrangement links TRBV19 to TRBJ2-7; TRBD1 agrees at 9 bases. The CDR3 has 15 residues. V gave up 5 bases and J gave up 0 bases; unmatched junction bases: 5. CDR1 and CDR2 from the germline V gene are LNHDA and SQIVND (reference sequence). CDR3 protein: CASSVKQGASYEQYF. For the CDR3, the DNA is TGTGCCAGTAGTGTAAAACAGGGGGCCTCCTACGAGCAGTACTTC.

The chain employs TRBV19 and TRBJ1-2; 12 nucleotides align to TRBD1. The germline V gene encodes CDR1 LNHDA and CDR2 SQIVND (reference sequence). The CDR3 consists of 16 residues. J gave up 3 bases and V 1 base, and 3 bases lay outside the gene matches. The CDR3 sequence: CASSIVGTGGYYGYTF. The DNA for the CDR3 is TGTGCCAGTAGTATAGTAGGGACAGGGGGCTACTATGGCTACACCTTC.

In nucleotides, the CDR3 is TGTGCCAGCAGTCCCTACTATTATACAGGGGGAAGGACTGAAGCTTTCTTT. This translates into CASSPYYYTGGRTEAFF. V is TRBV28 and J is TRBJ1-1, with 8 nucleotides matching TRBD1. The germline V gene encodes CDR1 MDHEN and CDR2 SYDVKM. Germline trimming cut 5 bases from V and 5 bases from J; bases unmatched to any gene: 16. The length of the CDR3 is 17 residues. The full variable domain, in which reference TRBV28 and TRBJ1-1 provide the parts outside the CDR3, is DVKVTQSSRYLVKRTGEKVFLECVQDMDHENMFWYRQDPGLGLRLIYFSYDVKMKEKGDIPEGYSVSREKKERFSLILESASTNQTSMYLCASSPYYYTGGRTEAFFGQGTRLTVV.

V gene TRBV28 combines with J gene TRBJ2-4, with 10 nucleotides matching TRBD2. The CDR3 length is 12 residues. V was clipped by 11 bases and J by 5 bases; unmatched bases: 3. CDR1 MDHEN and CDR2 SYDVKM come from the germline V gene. The CDR3 region is CASGLAENIQYF. In DNA form, the CDR3 reads TGTGCCTCCGGACTAGCGGAAAACATTCAGTACTTC.